This record covers a single T cell receptor beta chain. Its antigen is still unknown. The record originates from a study of Tregs in tolerant kidney transplant recipients. Study outcomes and limitations: Donor-specific Treg expansion exceeded global Treg expansion in tolerant patients, suggesting antigen drive. Some patients' samples used different primers over time, so nucleotide sequences weren't comparable. Biological reproducibility was not directly addressed in this study.

Here immunoSEQ multiplex PCR was the method, and the copy in TCRdb shows in-frame clones only, minus some. The data show around 61,000 clones, around 87% seen once. The nonmyeloablative bone marrow transplants came from related graft donors, with transient mixed chimerism. Unstimulated Tregs (CD4+CD25+CD127-) and CD4+CD25- non-Tregs were sorted from PBMCs. This sample comprised CD4+ T cells from blood (PBMCs), obtained 6 months after the transplant. This clonotype was sampled from a human patient who received a combined kidney and bone marrow transplant. The graft donor may be the source of some T cells.

The CDR3 DNA reads TGTGCCAGCAGCCCGGCGCAGAGGGCGAACACTGAAGCTTTCTTT. It yields the protein CASSPAQRANTEAFF. The chain joins TRBV7-8 to TRBJ1-1; D is uncertain. The V end was cut by 5 bases, the J end by 1 base, with 14 bases between. Germline V CDR1 and CDR2: SGHVS, FQNEAQ. This CDR3 is built from 15 residues.